The entry below gives a single T cell receptor beta chain sequence along with its context. This record belongs to a study of monozygotic twins with inflammatory bowel disease. The length of the CDR3 is 14 residues. No DNA is given; TCRdb re-called the 5' RACE reads and lists each CDR3 protein once. This sample's table has around 140,000 distinct CDR3 sequences. The material sequenced was blood. The chain uses TRBV12-3 or TRBV12-4 and TRBJ1-1; TCRdb's D call, TRBD1, is unchecked because there is no DNA. The sequence was collected from a human donor with ulcerative colitis or Crohn's disease, or a healthy co-twin of an affected twin (not recorded which). This CDR3 reads CASRLDRPNTEAFF.